The 23 T cell receptor beta chains presented below share a single source sample, sequenced in a study of cytomegalovirus exposure and HLA in healthy donors (dated 2017 in TCRdb). Libraries were prepared through the immunoSEQ multiplex PCR assay. The source is immuneACCESS, and TCRdb retained only in-frame sequences with V and J called. Part of the clones is not carried over; for the studies checked, unresolved V genes explain less than half of this, and the remainder is unexplained. This sample holds about 200,000 clones; more than 65% were observed only once. Around 15% of the sample goes to the ten largest clones. The sample was PBMCs. These receptors all come from a woman in her twenties or thirties in good health and CMV-seropositive.

This rearrangement joins TRBV30 to TRBJ1-2; D is ambiguous. The germline V gene encodes CDR1 GTSNPN and CDR2 SVGIG (reference sequence). The CDR3 spans 12 residues. V lost 5 bases and J 9 bases, leaving 16 bases between the germline ends. This CDR3 is CAWGGSWGSYTF. For the CDR3, the DNA is TGTGCCTGGGGCGGGAGCTGGGGTAGCTACACCTTC.

This chain joins TRBV5-6 and TRBJ2-1; D uncertain. In germline, CDR1 is SGHDT, CDR2 YYEEEE. V lost 2 bases and J 7 bases, leaving 10 bases between the germline ends. The CDR3 extends over 13 amino acids. The CDR3, as DNA: TGTGCCAGCAGCTTCCGTCAGTCGAATGAGCAGTTCTTC. Translating gives CASSFRQSNEQFF.

V and J are TRBV6-5 and TRBJ1-2; D remains unclear. Trimming removed 0 bases from V and 6 bases from J, with 11 bases in between. Looked up from germline, CDR1 is MNHEY and CDR2 is SVGAGI. The CDR3 has 14 amino acids. Here the CDR3 DNA reads TGTGCCAGCAGTTACTCTAGGAGGGAGGATGGCTACACCTTC. The encoded protein is CASSYSRREDGYTF.

This clone was detected ten times or more. The chain is built from TRBV6-5 and TRBJ1-1; D is uncertain. The CDR3 is made up of 12 amino acids. Germline V gene lookup returns CDR1 MNHEY and CDR2 SVGAGI. V was trimmed by 5 bases and J by 1 base, leaving 5 bases between them. The CDR3 DNA sequence: TGTGCCAGCAGTAAGCAGAACACTGAAGCTTTCTTT. Protein sequence: CASSKQNTEAFF.

The chain is built from TRBV18 and TRBJ2-1; maybe TRBD1 (7 bases). CDR1 is KGHSH, CDR2 LQKENI, per germline. The V end lost 2 bases, the J end lost 7 bases, and 15 bases lay between the germline ends. The CDR3 runs to 15 residues. The CDR3 here is CASSPNRGGGNEQFF. In DNA, the CDR3 is TGTGCCAGCTCACCAAACAGGGGAGGTGGGAATGAGCAGTTCTTC.

The genes are TRBV6-5 and TRBJ2-3; maybe TRBD1 (5 bases). The CDR3 is 14 amino acids. Trimming took 6 bases from V and 2 from J, leaving 12 bases between them. Germline V gene data show CDR1 as MNHEY and CDR2 as SVGAGI. CDR3 region: CASRKGYPTDTQYF. CDR3 in DNA: TGTGCCAGCAGGAAGGGGTACCCCACAGATACGCAGTATTTT.

The chain combines TRBV7-2 with TRBJ2-1; TRBD2 matches at 13 bases. In germline, CDR1 is SGHTA, CDR2 FQGNSA. The junction had 7 bases not matched to a gene; V was cut back by 5 bases and J by 12 bases. This CDR3 is built from 14 residues. The CDR3 region has the DNA TGTGCCAGCAGCCCCCGGACTAGCGGGAGTGGGCAGTTCTTC. Residues: CASSPRTSGSGQFF. The full variable domain, with the rest looked up from reference TRBV7-2 and TRBJ2-1, is GAGVSQSPSNKVTEKGKDVELRCDPISGHTALYWYRQSLGQGLEFLIYFQGNSAPDKSGLPSDRFSAERTGGSVSTLTIQRTQQEDSAVYLCASSPRTSGSGQFFGPGTRLTVL.

As regards this clone: Germline is not matched at one junction end, which may reflect a read error. The chain carries TRBV7-7 and TRBJ2-1; the match to TRBD2 covers 14 bases. Germline values: CDR1 SSHAT, CDR2 FNYEAQ (reference sequence). The CDR3 covers 15 residues. This CDR3 reads CASSLGLAGVNEQFF. The CDR3 bases are TGTGCTAGCAGCTTGGGACTAGCGGGAGTCAATGAGCAGTTCTTC.

The CDR3 reads CASSQDAGVAGVISYEQYF. In DNA form, the CDR3 reads TGTGCCAGCAGCCAAGATGCGGGGGTAGCGGGAGTTATCTCCTACGAGCAGTACTTC. The chain joins TRBV4-2 to TRBJ2-7, with TRBD2 matching over 9 bases. In germline, CDR1 is LGHNA, CDR2 YNFKEQ. The CDR3 is 19 residues long. After removal of 0 bases from V and 0 bases from J, the junction contained 12 bases not matched to a gene.

The chain is built from TRBV6-5 and TRBJ2-3; possible D gene TRBD2, 5 bases. Germline values: CDR1 MNHEY, CDR2 SVGAGI. V was trimmed by 7 bases and J by 1 base, leaving 15 bases between them. The CDR3 contains 15 residues. CDR3 sequence (DNA): TGTGCCAGCACCACATCGGGGTTTGGCACAGATACGCAGTATTTT. Protein product: CASTTSGFGTDTQYF.

The rearrangement links TRBV5-4 to TRBJ2-7, with 9 bases matching TRBD1. The CDR3 contains 14 residues. CDR1 is SGHNT, CDR2 YYREEE, per germline (reference sequence). J gave up 3 bases and V 4 bases, and 5 bases lay outside the gene matches. The CDR3 loop is CASSPDRGYYEQYF. The CDR3 DNA is TGTGCCAGCAGCCCGGACAGGGGTTACTACGAGCAGTACTTC.

This clone was picked up a small number of times. V and J are TRBV5-4 and TRBJ2-7; D is possibly TRBD2 (6 bases). CDR3 length: 13 amino acids. V lost 4 bases and J 4 bases, leaving 12 bases between the germline ends. Germline V gives CDR1 SGHNT, CDR2 YYREEE (reference sequence). The CDR3: CASSPGLQYEQYF. Here the CDR3 DNA reads TGTGCCAGCAGCCCGGGACTTCAATACGAGCAGTACTTC.

This chain joins TRBV30 and TRBJ2-1, with D perhaps TRBD2 (6 bases). The CDR3 sequence is 14 residues long. Germline V CDR1 and CDR2: GTSNPN, SVGIG (reference sequence). V lost 2 bases to trimming and J lost 2 bases, with 10 bases between them. The CDR3 bases are TGTGCCTGGAGTTGGACGGGAGCCTACAATGAGCAGTTCTTC. Encoded protein: CAWSWTGAYNEQFF. The full variable domain, rest sourced from reference TRBV30 and TRBJ2-1, is SQTIHQWPATLVQPVGSPLSLECTVEGTSNPNLYWYRQAAGRGLQLLFYSVGIGQISSEVPQNLSASRPQDRQFILSSKKLLLSDSGFYLCAWSWTGAYNEQFFGPGTRLTVL.

The V gene is TRBV9, the J gene TRBJ1-2, with D possibly matching TRBD1 (6 bases). The CDR3 loop spans 15 amino acids. The germline V gene has CDR1 SGDLS and CDR2 YYNGEE. Trimming left V 2 bases short and J 0 bases short, with 11 bases between. Here the CDR3 reads CASSVNRDTNYGYTF. Here the CDR3 DNA reads TGTGCCAGCAGCGTTAATCGGGACACTAACTATGGCTACACCTTC.

The gene calls are TRBV6-6 and TRBJ2-7; D unclear. The V gene's germline CDR1 is MNHNY and CDR2 SVGAGI (reference sequence). V was pared by 8 bases and J by 4 bases, with 9 bases between. The CDR3 runs to 11 residues. The CDR3 reads CASGQLYEQYF. The CDR3 DNA follows: TGTGCCAGCGGTCAGTTATACGAGCAGTACTTC.

This chain links TRBV2 with TRBJ2-5; D gene uncertain. This CDR3 has 12 residues. V gave up 4 bases and J gave up 2 bases, with 5 bases separating them. Per the germline V gene, CDR1 is SNHLY and CDR2 is FYNNEI. CDR3 region: CASSGLQETQYF. DNA of the CDR3: TGTGCCAGCAGTGGGCTGCAAGAGACCCAGTACTTC.

V and J are TRBV19 and TRBJ1-5; D is ambiguous. CDR1 and CDR2 (germline): LNHDA, SQIVND (reference sequence). The CDR3 has 13 residues. Trimming removed 5 bases from V and 4 bases from J, with 9 bases in between. CDR3 bases: TGTGCCAGTAGTGGTTCGAGGAATCAGCCCCAGCATTTT. Its protein is CASSGSRNQPQHF.

The gene calls are TRBV7-9 and TRBJ1-1; D ambiguous. Per germline, CDR1 SEHNR and CDR2 FQNEAQ (reference sequence). This CDR3 is 10 amino acids long. V lost 9 bases and J 3 bases, leaving 5 bases between the germline ends. The CDR3 spells CASRHTEAFF. In DNA, the CDR3 is TGTGCCAGTCGTCACACTGAAGCTTTCTTT.

This chain connects TRBV5-1 to TRBJ1-4; 8 nucleotides agree with TRBD1. The germline gives CDR1 SGHRS, CDR2 YFSETQ. CDR3 length: 14 residues. V lost 0 bases to trimming and J lost 6 bases; unmatched junction nucleotides: 1. The CDR3 sequence: CASSLDRGDEKLFF. CDR3 bases: TGCGCCAGCAGCTTGGACAGGGGGGATGAAAAACTGTTTTTT. Using reference TRBV5-1 and TRBJ1-4 for the parts outside the CDR3, the full variable domain is KAGVTQTPRYLIKTRGQQVTLSCSPISGHRSVSWYQQTPGQGLQFLFEYFSETQRNKGNFPGRFSGRQFSNSRSEMNVSTLELGDSALYLCASSLDRGDEKLFFGSGTQLSVL.

The chain has TRBV10-1 and TRBJ1-1, with D perhaps TRBD1 (5 bases). CDR1 is WNHNN and CDR2 is SYGVQD in the germline V gene (reference sequence). V was shortened by 5 bases and J by 4 bases, with 8 bases between the two germline ends. The CDR3 has 12 amino acids. CDR3 nucleotides: TGCGCCAGCAGTAGGGGAACCACTGAAGCTTTCTTT. Its protein product is CASSRGTTEAFF.

This chain connects TRBV9 to TRBJ2-5; possibly TRBD2 for D (6 bases). Germline assignment: CDR1 SGDLS and CDR2 YYNGEE. Trimming shortened V by 2 bases and J by 4 bases, and 9 bases separated the two germline ends. This CDR3 region has 13 residues. DNA for the CDR3: TGTGCCAGCAGCGTCGGGGGTACAGAGACCCAGTACTTC. Protein: CASSVGGTETQYF. The whole variable domain, filled in from reference TRBV9 and TRBJ2-5, reads DSGVTQTPKHLITATGQRVTLRCSPRSGDLSVYWYQQSLDQGLQFLIQYYNGEERAKGNILERFSAQQFPDLHSELNLSSLELGDSALYFCASSVGGTETQYFGPGTRLLVL.

The chain couples TRBV6-6 to TRBJ2-1; TRBD2 matches 9 bases. Germline CDR1 and CDR2: MNHNY and SVGAGI (reference sequence). The V segment lost 6 bases and the J segment 6 bases; nucleotides outside the gene matches: 9. The CDR3 spans 15 residues. CDR3 amino acids: CASSLPGTSINEQFF. The CDR3 nucleotides are TGTGCCAGCAGCCTACCCGGGACTAGCATCAATGAGCAGTTCTTC.

This clone was counted only a few times. The chain carries TRBV7-2 and TRBJ2-1; perhaps TRBD2 as D (5 bases). Germline values: CDR1 SGHTA, CDR2 FQGNSA. There are 15 residues in the CDR3. V was pared by 2 bases and J by 6 bases, with 14 bases between. CDR3 sequence reads: CASSLWSKRSNEQFF. For the CDR3, the DNA is TGTGCCAGCAGCTTATGGAGTAAGCGGAGCAATGAGCAGTTCTTC.